This TCR beta chain was sequenced during a study of blood T cell repertoires in COVID-19. Profiled with immunoSEQ multiplex PCR; TCRdb holds only in-frame clones, not every one. Among 210,000 or so clones, around 80% were seen once, and the ten largest hold under 11%. The receptor comes from a woman older than 75 with acute or convalescent COVID-19. Sample: peripheral blood.

The CDR3 is CATATGGRETQYF. CDR3 nucleotides: TGTGCCACCGCAACAGGGGGCCGGGAGACCCAGTACTTC. The chain carries TRBV27 and TRBJ2-5; 9 bases map to TRBD1. CDR3 size: 13 residues. With 10 bases clipped from V and 5 bases from J, the junction kept 8 bases outside the gene matches. The germline V gene encodes CDR1 MNHEY and CDR2 SMNVEV (reference sequence).